Listed below are T cell receptor beta chains from one sample, sequenced in a study of T-cell reconstitution after alpha-beta-depleted transplantation in children. TCRdb fed the PCR reads into MiXCR, producing one record per CDR3 protein. The sample shows hundreds of thousands of distinct CDR3 sequences, approximately 12% of them seen only once. This sample comprised PBMCs, mostly from graft donor cells, obtained 360 days after TCRalphabeta/CD19-depleted stem cell transplant. These receptors all stem from a male patient between 10 and 17 years old who had a stem cell transplant for acute myeloid leukemia, so the T cells may come from the graft donor. Both conserved end residues are part of each CDR3. The order of the fields is CDR3 DNA, CDR3 protein, D gene, J gene, clone size, V gene. D genes are given only for firm matches. Clone size is not always given. Where it is, it says once, few, many or a class for expanded clones.

CDR3nt: TGTGCCAGCACCCCCAGGGGCAATCAGCCCCAGCATTTT; CDR3aa: CASTPRGNQPQHF; d_gene: NA; j_gene: TRBJ1-5; abundance: few; v_gene: TRBV27
CDR3nt: TGTGCCAGCTCAGAAAGACCGGGACTCTATGGCTACACCTTC; CDR3aa: CASSERPGLYGYTF; d_gene: NA; j_gene: TRBJ1-2; abundance: NA; v_gene: TRBV18
CDR3nt: TGTGCCAGCAGCCAGGGGACTACGCCAGCCGGGGAGCTGTTTTTT; CDR3aa: CASSQGTTPAGELFF; d_gene: TRBD2; j_gene: TRBJ2-2; abundance: few; v_gene: TRBV14
CDR3nt: TGCAGCGTTGTTGTGTGGGGGGCAGCCTACGAGCAGTACTTC; CDR3aa: CSVVVWGAAYEQYF; d_gene: NA; j_gene: TRBJ2-7; abundance: many; v_gene: TRBV29-1
CDR3nt: TGTGCCAGCAGCGTTTTTTGGACAGTCCTGAACAGCGGCACCGGGGAGCTGTTTTTT; CDR3aa: CASSVFWTVLNSGTGELFF; d_gene: NA; j_gene: TRBJ2-2; abundance: few; v_gene: TRBV11-2
CDR3nt: TGCGCCAGCAGCGTCCACACAAGTTCCGGGACTAGCGGGGGAGGAGATACGCAGTATTTT; CDR3aa: CASSVHTSSGTSGGGDTQYF; d_gene: TRBD2; j_gene: TRBJ2-3; abundance: few; v_gene: TRBV5-1
CDR3nt: TGTGCCAGCAGCGTAGTGGGAGGGCCCTACAATGAGCAGTTCTTC; CDR3aa: CASSVVGGPYNEQFF; d_gene: TRBD2; j_gene: TRBJ2-1; abundance: NA; v_gene: TRBV9
CDR3nt: TGTGCCAGCAGCGAGGGACTAAAATTCAAGGATACGCAGTATTTT; CDR3aa: CASSEGLKFKDTQYF; d_gene: TRBD2; j_gene: TRBJ2-3; abundance: NA; v_gene: TRBV6-2/TRBV6-3
CDR3nt: TGTGCCAGCAGCCCGACAGGGTTCGTAGGAGATACGCAGTATTTT; CDR3aa: CASSPTGFVGDTQYF; d_gene: TRBD1; j_gene: TRBJ2-3; abundance: few; v_gene: TRBV5-6
CDR3nt: TGTGCCAGCAGCCTGACTAGGATTGAGCAGTTCTTC; CDR3aa: CASSLTRIEQFF; d_gene: NA; j_gene: TRBJ2-1; abundance: many; v_gene: TRBV7-2
CDR3nt: TGTGCCAGCAGTGACCGGCGTGGGGCACTCTACGAGCAGTACTTC; CDR3aa: CASSDRRGALYEQYF; d_gene: NA; j_gene: TRBJ2-7; abundance: few; v_gene: TRBV6-1
CDR3nt: TGTGCCAGCAGCTCCCGAAAGGGAGAAGGAGAGACCCAGTACTTC; CDR3aa: CASSSRKGEGETQYF; d_gene: NA; j_gene: TRBJ2-5; abundance: few; v_gene: TRBV7-2
CDR3nt: TGCAGTGCTAGTTGGGCTAGTGGGGTAAAAACGTATACGCAGTATTTT; CDR3aa: CSASWASGVKTYTQYF; d_gene: NA; j_gene: TRBJ2-3; abundance: many; v_gene: TRBV20-1
CDR3nt: TGCAGCGTCCTTGGAGGGAATAGCAATCAGCCCCAGCATTTT; CDR3aa: CSVLGGNSNQPQHF; d_gene: NA; j_gene: TRBJ1-5; abundance: few; v_gene: TRBV29-1
CDR3nt: TGTGCCAGCAGCAAGGAGAGACAGAAAGAGACCCAGTACTTC; CDR3aa: CASSKERQKETQYF; d_gene: NA; j_gene: TRBJ2-5; abundance: NA; v_gene: TRBV21-1
CDR3nt: TGTGCCAGCAGCCCAGCCTGGAGTAGCAATCAGCCCCAGCATTTT; CDR3aa: CASSPAWSSNQPQHF; d_gene: NA; j_gene: TRBJ1-5; abundance: few; v_gene: TRBV3-1
CDR3nt: TGTGCCAGCACCTCTGAGACAGGGGGTAACATTCAGTACTTC; CDR3aa: CASTSETGGNIQYF; d_gene: TRBD1; j_gene: TRBJ2-4; abundance: few; v_gene: TRBV5-5
CDR3nt: TGTGCCGTGGGCAGGGCATGGGAGACCCAGTACTTC; CDR3aa: CAVGRAWETQYF; d_gene: NA; j_gene: TRBJ2-5; abundance: many; v_gene: TRBV15
CDR3nt: TGCAGTGCCCAGTATAGCGGGGGATACGATGAGCAGTTCTTC; CDR3aa: CSAQYSGGYDEQFF; d_gene: TRBD2; j_gene: TRBJ2-1; abundance: NA; v_gene: TRBV20-1
CDR3nt: TGTGCCAGCAGCCCCAGTCGATCTGGGGCCAACGTCCTGACTTTC; CDR3aa: CASSPSRSGANVLTF; d_gene: NA; j_gene: TRBJ2-6; abundance: NA; v_gene: TRBV3-1
CDR3nt: TGTGCCAGCAGTTACCCGACAGGGTCTGGAGAGCAGTACTTC; CDR3aa: CASSYPTGSGEQYF; d_gene: TRBD1; j_gene: TRBJ2-7; abundance: NA; v_gene: TRBV6-5
CDR3nt: TGTGCCAGCAGTGCCGGGACTAGCGGGAGGGTTTACTCCTACGAGCAGTACTTC; CDR3aa: CASSAGTSGRVYSYEQYF; d_gene: TRBD2; j_gene: TRBJ2-7; abundance: few; v_gene: TRBV27
CDR3nt: TGTGCCAGCAGCTTAGCGGCAGGGGCCTCCTACGAGCAGTACTTC; CDR3aa: CASSLAAGASYEQYF; d_gene: NA; j_gene: TRBJ2-7; abundance: many; v_gene: TRBV7-9
CDR3nt: TGTGCCACCAGCAGAGATTGGGACAGGGGATCCAATGAGCAGTTCTTC; CDR3aa: CATSRDWDRGSNEQFF; d_gene: TRBD1; j_gene: TRBJ2-1; abundance: once; v_gene: TRBV15
CDR3nt: TGCGCCAGCAGCTTGGCCGGGACAGGGATTCCCTACGAGCAGTACTTC; CDR3aa: CASSLAGTGIPYEQYF; d_gene: TRBD1; j_gene: TRBJ2-7; abundance: few; v_gene: TRBV5-1
CDR3nt: TGTGCCAGCTTAGACAAGCGCTACACCGGGGAGCTGTTTTTT; CDR3aa: CASLDKRYTGELFF; d_gene: NA; j_gene: TRBJ2-2; abundance: NA; v_gene: TRBV12-3/TRBV12-4
CDR3nt: TGCAGTGCTAGAGGACTAGCAACGACGCAGTATTTT; CDR3aa: CSARGLATTQYF; d_gene: TRBD2; j_gene: TRBJ2-3; abundance: NA; v_gene: TRBV20-1
CDR3nt: TGCGCCAGCAGCCAAATAGGTGAAAAACTGTTTTTT; CDR3aa: CASSQIGEKLFF; d_gene: NA; j_gene: TRBJ1-4; abundance: few; v_gene: TRBV4-1
CDR3nt: TGTGCCAGCAGCTTAGTAGCGGGGGGCATTAGCACAGATACGCAGTATTTT; CDR3aa: CASSLVAGGISTDTQYF; d_gene: TRBD2; j_gene: TRBJ2-3; abundance: NA; v_gene: TRBV7-2
CDR3nt: TGTGCCACCGTGGACAGGAAGGGTCAGCCCCAGCATTTT; CDR3aa: CATVDRKGQPQHF; d_gene: TRBD1; j_gene: TRBJ1-5; abundance: NA; v_gene: TRBV27
CDR3nt: TGTGCCAGCAAAGCGGGACTAGCGGAGTACACCGGGGAGCTGTTTTTT; CDR3aa: CASKAGLAEYTGELFF; d_gene: TRBD2; j_gene: TRBJ2-2; abundance: NA; v_gene: TRBV6-2/TRBV6-3
CDR3nt: TGTGCCAGCAGCTTAGACTCCCTAGCGGGCCACACAGATACGCAGTATTTT; CDR3aa: CASSLDSLAGHTDTQYF; d_gene: TRBD2; j_gene: TRBJ2-3; abundance: few; v_gene: TRBV11-2
CDR3nt: TGTGCCACCAGCAGAGATCTCTTTGACGGGTGGGCCGTGAGTAGCTCCTACAATGAGCAGTTCTTC; CDR3aa: CATSRDLFDGWAVSSSYNEQFF; d_gene: NA; j_gene: TRBJ2-1; abundance: few; v_gene: TRBV15
CDR3nt: TGTGCCAGCAGTGCCCACGGGACTAGCTCAACCTACGAGCAGTACTTC; CDR3aa: CASSAHGTSSTYEQYF; d_gene: TRBD2; j_gene: TRBJ2-7; abundance: many; v_gene: TRBV6-1
CDR3nt: TGCGCCAGCAGCTTGGTTATGACAGGCGGGTATGGCTACACCTTC; CDR3aa: CASSLVMTGGYGYTF; d_gene: NA; j_gene: TRBJ1-2; abundance: NA; v_gene: TRBV5-1
CDR3nt: TGTGCCAGCAGTGACTGGGTCTGGGCACGAAGTGAGACCCAGTACTTC; CDR3aa: CASSDWVWARSETQYF; d_gene: NA; j_gene: TRBJ2-5; abundance: few; v_gene: TRBV25-1
CDR3nt: TGTGCCAGCAGCCAAGATCTGCGCACTAGCGGGTTCAATTACGAGCAGTACTTC; CDR3aa: CASSQDLRTSGFNYEQYF; d_gene: TRBD2; j_gene: TRBJ2-7; abundance: many; v_gene: TRBV4-2
CDR3nt: TGCGCCAGCAGCCAAGATTCTATCGACGGAACCTACGAGCAGTACTTC; CDR3aa: CASSQDSIDGTYEQYF; d_gene: NA; j_gene: TRBJ2-7; abundance: NA; v_gene: TRBV4-3
CDR3nt: TGTGCCAGCAGCTGGCTTGCAGGGGGGACCTCCTACGAGCAGTACTTC; CDR3aa: CASSWLAGGTSYEQYF; d_gene: NA; j_gene: TRBJ2-7; abundance: NA; v_gene: TRBV7-2
CDR3nt: TGTGCCACCTCCAACCCAAACGAGCAGTACTTC; CDR3aa: CATSNPNEQYF; d_gene: NA; j_gene: TRBJ2-7; abundance: many; v_gene: TRBV25-1
CDR3nt: TGCGCCAGCAGCCAAGATCGACTATCTTCTACGCAGTATTTT; CDR3aa: CASSQDRLSSTQYF; d_gene: NA; j_gene: TRBJ2-3; abundance: many; v_gene: TRBV4-3
CDR3nt: TGTGCCAGCAGCTCTCCGGGACTCCCCTCCGAGCAGTACTTC; CDR3aa: CASSSPGLPSEQYF; d_gene: NA; j_gene: TRBJ2-7; abundance: NA; v_gene: TRBV7-2
CDR3nt: TGTGCCAGCTCACCACCAGGAGAAGGGGTGAGCACTGAAGCTTTCTTT; CDR3aa: CASSPPGEGVSTEAFF; d_gene: NA; j_gene: TRBJ1-1; abundance: few; v_gene: TRBV18
CDR3nt: TGCGCCAGCAGCCAAGACAGGGGTCAGCACGAGCAGTACTTC; CDR3aa: CASSQDRGQHEQYF; d_gene: TRBD1; j_gene: TRBJ2-7; abundance: NA; v_gene: TRBV23-1
CDR3nt: TGCAGCGTTGTAGGGACAGGGAGGTACGAGCAGTACTTC; CDR3aa: CSVVGTGRYEQYF; d_gene: TRBD1; j_gene: TRBJ2-7; abundance: NA; v_gene: TRBV29-1
CDR3nt: TGTGCCTGGAGTTTACAGTTGAACACCGGGGAGCTGTTTTTT; CDR3aa: CAWSLQLNTGELFF; d_gene: NA; j_gene: TRBJ2-2; abundance: many; v_gene: TRBV30